These 26 T cell receptor beta chains were all obtained from the same sample, sequenced in a study of kidney transplant recipient with SARS-CoV-2 infection. MiXCR, run by TCRdb on the reads, gives a single entry per CDR3 protein. The sample holds approximately 250,000 distinct CDR3 sequences; more than 25% are singletons and the top ten take under 9.5%. The specimen comprised a blood sample, sampled at baseline and on day 111 from a kidney transplant recipient. These receptors came from a young adult male patient who had COVID-19 and was a kidney transplant recipient. Part of the T cells may come from the graft donor.

This clonotype was detected ten times or more. V and J are TRBV11-3 and TRBJ2-7, with TRBD2 matching 8 bases. CDR1 and CDR2 from the germline V gene are SGHNT and YENEEA. CDR3 length: 14 amino acids. Trimming cost V 1 base and J 6 bases; bases outside gene matches: 5. The CDR3 protein is CASSLGTSRGEQYF. CDR3 in DNA: TGTGCCAGCAGCTTAGGGACTAGCCGCGGCGAGCAGTACTTC.

This clonotype appeared many times. J is TRBJ1-1 and V is TRBV19; D unresolved. Germline lookup yields CDR1 LNHDA and CDR2 SQIVND (reference sequence). This CDR3 spans 14 amino acids. The V end was cut by 8 bases, the J end by 0 bases, with 13 bases between. The CDR3 bases are TGTGCCAGTCACGATAGGCGGATGAACACTGAAGCTTTCTTT. Translated, it gives CASHDRRMNTEAFF.

There are many counts of this clonotype. This sequence joins TRBV7-2 and TRBJ1-2; 8 bases are a match to TRBD1. The CDR3 length is 17 residues. Germline CDR1 SGHTA, CDR2 FQGNSA. V lost 5 bases, J lost 5 bases, and 16 bases stayed unmatched. The CDR3 DNA reads as TGTGCCAGCAGCCGAGACAGTTTTCCAGGGGGCGCTTATGGCTACACCTTC. Translation: CASSRDSFPGGAYGYTF.

The table lists this clonotype with many counts. The chain uses TRBV7-4 and TRBJ1-2; D gene unclear. Germline-derived CDR1 and CDR2 are SGHVT and SQSDAQ. This CDR3 spans 17 amino acids. The V end was cut by 5 bases, the J end by 4 bases, with 23 bases between. As DNA, the CDR3 is TGTGCCAGCAGCCTTGGTCATTCAGCTCGAAAGACCTATGGCTACACCTTC. This codes for CASSLGHSARKTYGYTF.

This clonotype was seen repeatedly, ten times or more. The DNA of the CDR3 is TGTGGCAGTGGCCGCCTTGATAGCCGAAAGACCTATGGCTACACCTTC. Amino acids: CGSGRLDSRKTYGYTF. This rearrangement joins TRBV8-2 to TRBJ1-2. TRBV8-2 is a pseudogene. The CDR3 covers 16 residues.

This clonotype came up many times. The CDR3 spells CSAETRQSSQETQYF. The CDR3 DNA reads TGCAGTGCTGAAACGAGACAGTCATCCCAAGAGACCCAGTACTTC. This sequence joins TRBV20-1 and TRBJ2-5; D perhaps matches TRBD1 (5 bases). The CDR3 runs 15 residues. Trimming left V 5 bases short and J 1 base short, with 17 bases between. CDR1 is DFQATT, CDR2 SNEGSKA, per germline (reference sequence).

Turning to this clonotype: This may be a read error: a much more frequent sequence differs by one nucleotide. The gene calls are TRBV11-2 and TRBJ1-3; D gene ambiguous. CDR3 length: 16 residues. CDR1 and CDR2 from the germline V gene are SGHAT and FQNNGV. CDR3 DNA: TGTGCCAGCAGCTTAGATCCGGCGGGCTCTGGAAACACCACATATTTT. Protein product: CASSLDPAGSGNTTYF.

In regard to this clonotype: A much larger clone lies one base from this, so it may be a read error. This sequence joins TRBV28 and TRBJ1-5; D is ambiguous. V was pared by 3 bases and J by 2 bases, with 8 bases between. This CDR3 has 14 residues. Germline CDR1 MDHEN, CDR2 SYDVKM. In DNA, the CDR3 is TGTGCCAGCAGTTTGGTACGGGGCAATCAGCCCCAGCATTTT. It translates to CASSLVRGNQPQHF.

For this clonotype: A much larger clone lies a single base off, so this may be a read error. V gene TRBV4-1 combines with J gene TRBJ1-2; TRBD1 aligns across 10 bases. The CDR3 has 14 amino acids. Trimming at V came to 8 bases and at J to 3 bases, leaving 6 bases not matched to a gene. The germline CDR1 and CDR2 sequences are MGHRA and YSYEKL. The CDR3, as DNA: TGCGCCAGCGGCGGGACAGGGGTCGACTATGGCTACACCTTC. Protein product: CASGGTGVDYGYTF.

J is TRBJ2-5 and V is TRBV7-9, with D perhaps matching TRBD2 (5 bases). The V gene lost 5 bases and the J gene lost 4 bases, with 11 bases spanning the gap. Germline assignment: CDR1 SEHNR and CDR2 FQNEAQ (reference sequence). The CDR3 is 13 residues long. CDR3 sequence reads: CASSGGLLETQYF. CDR3 DNA sequence: TGTGCCAGCAGCGGCGGGCTTCTAGAGACCCAGTACTTC.

Of note for this clonotype: A read error may be the cause here, since a much bigger clone is one base away. The chain joins TRBV20-1 to TRBJ1-1, with D perhaps TRBD1 (6 bases). Germline V lookup: CDR1 DFQATT, CDR2 SNEGSKA (reference sequence). CDR3 length: 12 residues. The CDR3 bases are TGCAGTGCTTTTACAGGGAACACTGAAGATTTCTTT. It translates to CSAFTGNTEDFF.

This clonotype occurred many times. The chain links TRBV16 to TRBJ1-2; D ambiguous. This CDR3 comprises 17 residues. Trimming took off 5 bases at V and 4 bases at J, with 23 bases between the two ends. Germline CDR1 KGHSY, CDR2 FQNENV. The DNA of the CDR3 is TGTGCCAGCAGCAGCTTGTGGGTCGTTAGAAAGACCTATGGCTACACCTTC. It is translated as CASSSLWVVRKTYGYTF. The full variable domain, in which reference TRBV16 and TRBJ1-2 provide the parts outside the CDR3, is GEEVAQTPKHLVRGEGQKAKLYCAPIKGHSYVFWYQQVLKNEFKFLISFQNENVFDETGMPKERFSAKCLPNSPCSLEIQATKLEDSAVYFCASSSLWVVRKTYGYTFGSGTRLTVV.

In this sample, this clonotype turned up once. It may be a read error: a sequence one base away is much more abundant. The chain combines TRBV13 with TRBJ2-6, with D possibly being TRBD2 (5 bases). The CDR3 is 17 residues long. The germline V gene has CDR1 PRHDT and CDR2 FYEKMQ (reference sequence). The CDR3 nucleotides are TGTGCCGGCAGCTTATTGGCAGGAGGCTCTGGGGCCAACGTCCTGACTTTC. Residues: CAGSLLAGGSGANVLTF.

Comments on this clonotype: A read error may be the cause here, since a much bigger clone is one base away. The rearrangement uses TRBV7-2 and TRBJ1-1, with D tentatively TRBD1 (5 bases). Germline V gene sequence: CDR1 SGHTA, CDR2 FQGNSA. Trimming left V 4 bases short and J 4 bases short, with 19 bases between. This CDR3 contains 16 residues. CDR3 sequence: CASSSAGLMMSTEAFF. DNA for the CDR3: TGTGCCAGCAGCTCCGCGGGACTCATGATGAGCACTGAAGCTTTCTTT.

For this clonotype: The junction departs from the called germline gene at one end, perhaps through a read error. The chain recombines TRBV19 with TRBJ1-5; no firm D call. Germline loops: CDR1 LNHDA, CDR2 SQIVND (reference sequence). The CDR3 spans 13 residues. The CDR3 nucleotides read TGTGCCAATCGAACGGGTAACAATCAACCCCAGCATTTT. It is translated as CANRTGNNQPQHF.

This clonotype appeared many times. J is TRBJ1-2 and V is TRBV5-1; the D is unclear. V was shortened by 7 bases and J by 4 bases, with 23 bases between the two germline ends. CDR1 SGHRS and CDR2 YFSETQ come from the germline V gene. The CDR3 length is 16 residues. CDR3 in amino acids: CASGSGSVRKTYGYTF. CDR3 coding DNA: TGCGCCAGCGGGAGCGGATCGGTTCGAAAGACCTATGGCTACACCTTC.

This clonotype showed up many times. This chain joins TRBV12-5 and TRBJ1-2, with D maybe TRBD1 (5 bases). V was trimmed by 3 bases and J by 4 bases, leaving 21 bases between them. The germline gives CDR1 LGHNT, CDR2 FRNRAP. This CDR3 has 17 residues. CDR3 residues: CASGLAPLQGKTYGYTF. CDR3 bases: TGTGCTAGTGGTTTAGCGCCTTTGCAGGGAAAGACCTATGGCTACACCTTC.

The sample holds many counts of this clonotype. The chain has TRBV27 and TRBJ1-2, with a possible D match to TRBD1 (5 bases). V was trimmed by 5 bases and J by 2 bases, leaving 21 bases between them. The CDR3 contains 17 residues. Germline V lookup: CDR1 MNHEY, CDR2 SMNVEV (reference sequence). The CDR3 DNA reads as TGTGCCAGCAGTCCACGTTTACCCTCAGGGACGAACTATGGCTACACCTTC. Translation gives CASSPRLPSGTNYGYTF.

The chain recombines TRBV2 with TRBJ1-2; perhaps TRBD1 as D (6 bases). The germline gives CDR1 SNHLY, CDR2 FYNNEI. This CDR3 has 14 residues. Trimming removed 5 bases at V and 4 bases at J, with 14 bases between. This CDR3 is CASSNRVWSYGYTF. Here the CDR3 DNA reads TGTGCCAGCAGTAACAGGGTTTGGAGCTATGGCTACACCTTC.

Concerning this clonotype: This clone may be a read error of a much larger clone one base away. This chain links TRBV6-9 with TRBJ1-5, with 9 bases lining up with TRBD1. Germline CDR1 MNHGY, CDR2 SVAAGI. Trimming at V came to 8 bases and at J to 8 bases, leaving 13 bases not matched to a gene. This CDR3 has 15 residues. CDR3 loop: CASGGATGGSKPQHF. The CDR3 nucleotides read TGTGCCAGCGGGGGGGCGACAGGGGGGTCGAAGCCCCAGCATTTT.

This clonotype has a count of ten or more. J is TRBJ2-6 and V is TRBV5-1; D may match TRBD1 or TRBD2 (5 bases each). V lost 3 bases, J lost 0 bases, and 13 bases lay in between. Germline-derived CDR1 and CDR2 are SGHRS and YFSETQ. CDR3 length equals 17 residues. CDR3: CASSSGTSISGANVLTF. CDR3 DNA sequence: TGCGCCAGCAGCTCCGGGACGTCGATCTCTGGGGCCAACGTCCTGACTTTC. The whole variable domain, filled in from reference TRBV5-1 and TRBJ2-6, reads KAGVTQTPRYLIKTRGQQVTLSCSPISGHRSVSWYQQTPGQGLQFLFEYFSETQRNKGNFPGRFSGRQFSNSRSEMNVSTLELGDSALYLCASSSGTSISGANVLTFGAGSRLTVL.

This clonotype was found many times. The rearrangement links TRBV12-2 to TRBJ1-2. TRBV12-2 is deemed a pseudogene. The CDR3 totals 17 residues. CDR3 residues: CASRILKTPRKTYGYTF. The DNA for the CDR3 is TGTGCAAGTCGCATTTTGAAGACTCCACGAAAGACCTATGGCTACACCTTC.

This clonotype was seen ten or more times. The chain couples TRBV4-2 to TRBJ2-1; 10 positions match TRBD2. CDR1 is LGHNA and CDR2 is YNFKEQ in the germline V gene. With V trimmed by 1 base and J by 0 bases, 0 bases remained unmatched. This CDR3 spans 16 amino acids. CDR3: CASSQGTSGSYNEQFF. CDR3 DNA sequence: TGTGCCAGCAGCCAAGGGACTAGCGGCTCCTACAATGAGCAGTTCTTC.

Notes on this clonotype: A clone one base away is much larger, so this may be a read error. The chain employs TRBV7-6 and TRBJ1-1; tentative D call: TRBD1 (5 bases). The germline V and J ends were trimmed by 6 bases and 5 bases, with 13 bases remaining between them. CDR1 and CDR2 (germline): SGHVS, FNYEAQ. The CDR3 consists of 13 residues. The DNA of the CDR3 is TGTGCCAGCAGTGGGGCAGGGTCGACTGAAGCTTTCTTT. Amino acids: CASSGAGSTEAFF.

The V and J genes are TRBV28 and TRBJ2-7; D unclear. Germline V gene lookup returns CDR1 MDHEN and CDR2 SYDVKM. Trimming shortened V by 6 bases and J by 4 bases, and 7 bases separated the two germline ends. The CDR3 has 11 residues. DNA for the CDR3: TGTGCCAGCAGCTTACAGTACGAGCAGTACTTC. Amino acid sequence: CASSLQYEQYF.

The table lists this clonotype with many counts. The genes are TRBV4-3 and TRBJ2-1; 10 bases are a match to TRBD2. This CDR3 has 15 residues. After removal of 1 base from V and 4 bases from J, the junction contained 1 base not matched to a gene. Germline CDR1 and CDR2: LGHNA and YSLEER. CDR3 in amino acids: CASSQGSGGYNEQFF. In nucleotides, the CDR3 is TGCGCCAGCAGCCAAGGTAGCGGGGGGTACAATGAGCAGTTCTTC.